The source of this T cell receptor (beta chain) is a study of cytomegalovirus exposure and HLA in healthy donors. Germline V gives CDR1 WSHSY, CDR2 SAAADI. This CDR3 contains 11 residues. V trimming: 10 bases; J trimming: 10 bases; junction bases outside the gene matches: 9. Study-level findings and limits: Later analysis found that TCR beta chains associated with HLA were more clonally expanded than other, equally common chains. In a later analysis, DRB1 alleles had the most associated TCRs; HLA-C alleles the fewest. TCR beta sequences reportedly predicted most subjects' HLA-A and HLA-B alleles accurately.

The PCR was carried out with 60 Vbeta primers and 13 Jbeta primers. Sequenced by immunoSEQ multiplex PCR; TCRdb stores in-frame clones only, minus some. The table has some 120,000 clones, roughly 80% seen once. In regard to this clone: Its antigen is unidentified.

This receptor was identified in a man between 18 and 29 years old in good health and CMV-seropositive. The chain links TRBV10-2 to TRBJ1-1; 7 bases agree with TRBD1. The sample taken for sequencing was PBMCs. CDR3 coding DNA: TGCGCCACCAAGGGGGCGGGTAGAGCTTTCTTT. It encodes CATKGAGRAFF.